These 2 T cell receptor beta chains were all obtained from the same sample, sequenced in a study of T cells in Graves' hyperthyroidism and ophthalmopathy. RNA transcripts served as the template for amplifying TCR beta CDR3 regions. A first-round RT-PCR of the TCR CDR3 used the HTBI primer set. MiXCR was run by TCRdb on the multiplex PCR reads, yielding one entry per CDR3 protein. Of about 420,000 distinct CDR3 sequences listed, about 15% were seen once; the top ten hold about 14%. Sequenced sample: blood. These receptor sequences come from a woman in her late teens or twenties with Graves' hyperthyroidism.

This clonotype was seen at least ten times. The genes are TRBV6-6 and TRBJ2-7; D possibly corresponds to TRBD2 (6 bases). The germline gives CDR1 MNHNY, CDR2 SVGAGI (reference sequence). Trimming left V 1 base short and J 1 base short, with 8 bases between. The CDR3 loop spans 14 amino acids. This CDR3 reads CASSYFGGSYEQYF. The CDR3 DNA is TGTGCCAGCAGTTACTTCGGGGGTTCCTACGAGCAGTACTTC.

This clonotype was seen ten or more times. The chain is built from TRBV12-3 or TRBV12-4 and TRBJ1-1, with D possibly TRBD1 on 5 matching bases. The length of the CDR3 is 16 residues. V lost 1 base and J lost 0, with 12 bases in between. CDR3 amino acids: CASSLVKTVMNTEAFF. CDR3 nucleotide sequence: TGTGCCAGCAGTTTAGTCAAGACAGTCATGAACACTGAAGCTTTCTTT.